The present T cell receptor (beta chain) was sequenced within a study of blood T cell repertoires in COVID-19. Study context: Acute and convalescent COVID-19 samples came from the United States, Italy and Spain. T cells, B-cell-depleted T cells, or PBMCs provided the cDNA or gDNA that served as material.

The V and J ends lost 3 bases and 7 bases, in that order; junction bases with no gene match: 9. The CDR3 extends over 15 amino acids. The germline V gene has CDR1 GTSNPN and CDR2 SVGIG (reference sequence). As originally analysed: How many nucleated cells were present was estimated from reference gene primer amplification. Here immunoSEQ multiplex PCR was the method, and the copy in TCRdb shows in-frame clones only, minus some. For V, J and clone size, that table is used; D and trimming come from the DNA. Of 250,000 to 300,000 clones listed, around 87% are singletons. Sequenced sample: peripheral blood. The receptor was isolated from a woman aged 45-65 years who had recovered from COVID-19. The V call is TRBV30, the J call TRBJ2-1, with 10 nucleotides matching TRBD2. The CDR3 nucleotides read TGTGCCTGGAGAACCGGGACTAGCGCAATTAATGAGCAGTTCTTC. Protein sequence: CAWRTGTSAINEQFF.